Each of the 8 T cell receptor beta chains below was sequenced from the same sample in a study of T cell repertoires in cytomegalovirus infection. In TCRdb, the reads were re-called with MiXCR into one record per CDR3 protein. Among fewer than 850,000 distinct CDR3 sequences listed, about 29% were seen once. No cognate antigen is known for these TCRs. The specimen comprised cultured CD8+ T cells from PBMCs, sampled from culture after CMV antigen stimulation. Receptors originate from a human donor in good health (CMV status not recorded). Some clones in this sample may be carry-over from other donors' samples.

This clonotype has more than one count but fewer than ten. The rearrangement joins TRBV20-1 to TRBJ2-2; 9 bases line up with TRBD2. With 2 bases clipped from V and 4 bases from J, the junction kept 8 bases outside the gene matches. Per germline, CDR1 DFQATT and CDR2 SNEGSKA (reference sequence). The CDR3 contains 16 residues. CDR3 bases: TGCAGTGCTAGACGTCAGGCGGGGGGGGTCACCGGGGAGCTGTTTTTT. It specifies CSARRQAGGVTGELFF.

This clonotype has at least ten counts. The chain combines TRBV7-8 with TRBJ2-5, with D perhaps matching TRBD1 or TRBD2 (6 bases each). Trimming took off 1 base at V and 4 bases at J, with 13 bases between the two ends. This CDR3 region has 15 residues. From germline, CDR1 is SGHVS and CDR2 FQNEAQ. CDR3 sequence reads: CASSLGQGRRETQYF. The DNA for the CDR3 is TGTGCCAGCAGCTTAGGGCAGGGGAGGCGAGAGACCCAGTACTTC.

The chain uses TRBV2 and TRBJ2-1; possibly TRBD2 for D (5 bases). The CDR3 runs 16 residues. V was pared by 5 bases and J by 2 bases, with 16 bases between. Per the germline V gene, CDR1 is SNHLY and CDR2 is FYNNEI. CDR3 DNA: TGTGCCAGCAGTTCCGACCCGGGATCCCCCTACAATGAGCAGTTCTTC. Translated: CASSSDPGSPYNEQFF.

V usage is TRBV5-6 and J usage is TRBJ1-2, with D possibly matching TRBD1 (5 bases). The CDR3 spans 14 residues. Trimming left V 4 bases short and J 2 bases short, with 12 bases between. The germline V gene has CDR1 SGHDT and CDR2 YYEEEE. The CDR3 nucleotides read TGTGCCAGCAGCGGGGACGGCTCGAACTATGGCTACACCTTC. Translated, it gives CASSGDGSNYGYTF.

The chain has TRBV6-6 and TRBJ1-1; D remains ambiguous. The CDR3 is 13 residues long. Germline V lookup: CDR1 MNHNY, CDR2 SVGAGI (reference sequence). Trimming removed 7 bases at V and 0 bases at J, with 9 bases between. CDR3 coding DNA: TGTGCCAGCATGCACTTGATGAACACTGAAGCTTTCTTT. Translation: CASMHLMNTEAFF.

The rearrangement uses TRBV6-4 and TRBJ1-2; D is unresolved. Germline loops: CDR1 MRHNA, CDR2 SNTAGT. The CDR3 contains 13 residues. V was cut by 0 bases and J by 8 bases, with 10 bases left in between. DNA for the CDR3: TGTGCCAGCAGTGACTCCTCTGCCCGGGGCTACACCTTC. It codes for CASSDSSARGYTF.

Notes on this clonotype: The junction and the germline gene differ at one end; a read error may be behind it. The chain carries TRBV29-1 and TRBJ1-1; no clear D. Germline CDR1 SQVTM, CDR2 ANQGSEA. This CDR3 comprises 11 residues. The CDR3 loop reads CSAPLGYESFF. CDR3 nucleotides: TGCAGCGCCCCCCTGGGGTATGAATCTTTCTTT. The whole variable domain, filled in from reference TRBV29-1 and TRBJ1-1, reads SAVISQKPSRDICQRGTSLTIQCQVDSQVTMMFWYRQQPGQSLTLIATANQGSEATYESGFVIDKFPISRPNLTFSTLTVSNMSPEDSSIYLCSAPLGYESFFGQGTRLTVV.

This clonotype was counted ten times or more. V is TRBV19 and J is TRBJ2-3; 9 nucleotides agree with TRBD2. The CDR3 totals 15 residues. V trimming: 1 base; J trimming: 5 bases; junction bases outside the gene matches: 4. In germline, CDR1 is LNHDA, CDR2 SQIVND (reference sequence). As DNA, the CDR3 is TGTGCCAGTAGTATAGTAGCGGGGGATAAAGATACGCAGTATTTT. Translating gives CASSIVAGDKDTQYF.